A selection of T cell receptor beta chains follows, all from one sample in a study of blood T cell repertoires in COVID-19. The table came from immunoSEQ multiplex PCR; TCRdb's copy has only in-frame clones and leaves some out. There are hundreds of thousands of clones in the sample; approximately 86% occur only once, and roughly 1.6% lies in the top ten. Sequenced input: PBMCs or T cells enriched from blood (not recorded which). These TCRs come from a woman between 45 and 65 years old who had recovered from COVID-19. Both conserved end residues are part of each CDR3.

cdr3_aa v_call
CASSSGLAGGYEQYF TRBV18
CAWSVLRSNTGELFF TRBV30
CASSLQAGEQFF TRBV12-3/TRBV12-4
CASRQREPETQYF TRBV3-1/TRBV3-2
CASMRDSIPEAFF TRBV6-5
CAISQREFGEQYF TRBV10-3
CASSFRDTDQPQHF TRBV11-3
CASSLSPSVTDTQYF TRBV7-6
CASSRHRDGEQYF TRBV2
CASRQVGENYGYTF TRBV28
CASSLNLFSTDTQYF TRBV7-2
CASSIGQNSNQPQHF TRBV6-5
CASTKTGSTGELFF TRBV6-5
CASSVDSRGLAEGEQFF TRBV9
CAISDAGTEAFF TRBV10-3
CASSLGPIRGRGNTEAFF TRBV11-2
CASSAGEQAYEQYF TRBV9
CASSSLAESYNEQFF TRBV18
CASSSRTGNTEAFF TRBV19
CSASKRDRGYDEQFF TRBV20-1
CASSLGGSSENYEQYF TRBV7-9
CASSPPSLNTEAFF TRBV18
CASSFYRVRHDTDTQYF TRBV28
CASSARTGGTEAFF TRBV11-2
CATSTGLVYEQYF TRBV10-3
CSVGGGAFSDTEAFF TRBV29-1
CASISDRRNTEAFF TRBV19
CASSYWIGTGDQETQYF TRBV6-2/TRBV6-3
CASRRLAGARSYEQYF TRBV11-2
CASSLEHNRVDITEAFF TRBV28
CASSEGAHGPYEQYF TRBV9
CASSQDLAGGPVTGELFF TRBV4-3
CASSLGVSGIYDNEQFF TRBV7-2
CSVVSGSQFF TRBV29-1
CATSDPAGPSQETQYF TRBV24-1
CAWVTGTSTETQYF TRBV30
CASSIQGLRTEAFF TRBV19
CASTGSNYGYTF TRBV28
CSVAMSDTEAFF TRBV29-1
CASSVGGTEAFF TRBV3-1/TRBV3-2
CASSSLTGGFFDEQYF TRBV7-9
CASSQAPGQSNEKLFF TRBV4-2
CAIRPGLARGNEQFF TRBV10-3
CASSTLDTQYF TRBV19
CATRQGNSGNTIYF TRBV10-3